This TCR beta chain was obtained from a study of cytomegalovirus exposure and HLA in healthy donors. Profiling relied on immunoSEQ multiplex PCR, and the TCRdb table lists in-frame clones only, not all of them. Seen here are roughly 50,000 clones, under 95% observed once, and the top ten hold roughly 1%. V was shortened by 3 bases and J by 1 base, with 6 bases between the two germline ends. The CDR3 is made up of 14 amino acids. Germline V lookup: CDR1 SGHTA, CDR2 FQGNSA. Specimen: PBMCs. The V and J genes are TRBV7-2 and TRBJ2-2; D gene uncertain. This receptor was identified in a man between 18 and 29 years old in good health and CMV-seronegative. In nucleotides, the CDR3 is TGTGCCAGCAGCTTCTCGGGGAACACCGGGGAGCTGTTTTTT. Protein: CASSFSGNTGELFF.